What follows describes a single T cell receptor beta chain. This clone was picked up many times. Its specific antigen is unknown. Base qualities are missing; no much larger clone stands one base away. In the germline V gene, CDR1 corresponds to SQVTM and CDR2 to ANQGSEA. Including cysteine and phenylalanine, the CDR3 has 11 amino acids. Only CDR3 DNA remains: 33 bases, in frame from the first base. Cut back by 4 bases and 4 bases, the V and J ends lie 7 bases apart. None of the patients had been given any treatment before thyroid surgery. The study retrospectively analysed patient clinical samples collected from about 2012 to 2018 using T-cell receptor beta sequencing. This record comes from a study of metastatic and nonmetastatic thyroid tumors (dated by TCRdb to 2020 to 2022). About the study as a whole: Repertoires from peripheral blood and from tumor or nodule tissue samples of malignant and benign thyroid patients were compared.

What the authors observed across the whole study: In both blood and tumor samples, malignant tumors were reported to have significantly higher TCR beta diversity than benign nodules.

The library was obtained by PCR. Sequencing was carried out with an Illumina HiSeq 4000. High-throughput sequencing was used to profile the TCR beta-chain CDR3 region of each patient. In the original analysis: Drawing on CDR3 differences between clinicopathological groups, the researchers built a classifier meant to tell apart patients with distant-metastatic papillary thyroid cancer. The Shannon index was used to measure repertoire diversity, and the Morisita-Horn index was used to measure how similar tumor and blood repertoires were. TCRdb reprocessed the public reads (quality trimming at Q25 with fastp, clone calling with MiXCR) and kept in-frame beta chains. The V and J calls reflect TCRdb's pipeline rather than the authors' work. Here the sample has roughly 72,000 clones; roughly 18% occur a single time. The top ten constitute roughly 13% of the sample.

The receptor's source is a female donor with papillary thyroid cancer or a benign thyroid nodule (not recorded which). Some clones in this sample may be carry-over from other donors' samples. Sample: blood. This chain joins TRBV29-1 to TRBJ1-2; the D gene is unclear. The DNA is as follows: TGCAGCGTTGTATCCGTCTATGGCTACACCTTC. Translated, this is CSVVSVYGYTF.